This T cell receptor beta chain was recovered during a study of control samples from healthy donors and cancer patients. Clones were sequenced by immunoSEQ multiplex PCR, and TCRdb holds only the in-frame ones, with some missing. The sample holds some 130,000 clones, roughly 92% seen once. The CDR3 loop spans 11 amino acids. CDR1 and CDR2 (germline): DFQATT, SNEGSKA (reference sequence). With 7 bases clipped from V and 5 bases from J, the junction kept 4 bases outside the gene matches. Sequenced material: blood. The sequence came from a man aged 18 to 30 in good health. The genes are TRBV20-1 and TRBJ1-2, with TRBD1 matching 7 bases. The CDR3 sequence: CSGQGGYGYTF. The CDR3 DNA reads as TGCAGTGGACAGGGCGGGTATGGCTACACCTTC.